This paragraph reports one TCR beta chain. Reverse transcription of about 0.45 to 1 ug RNA used random hexamers. Amplification of TCR beta CDR3 spanned 54 Vbeta and 13 Jbeta via immunoSEQ multiplex PCR. TCRdb reanalysed the immunoSEQ multiplex PCR reads using MiXCR and keeps one entry per CDR3 protein. The sample holds 240,000 or so distinct CDR3 sequences, about 96% seen once. This sample is part of a study of CD8 T cells in Susac syndrome. Overall study context: The sequenced Susac syndrome patients comprised five or six with active disease and about 8 in remission. Patients with Susac syndrome, at blood draw, were therapy-naive, on corticosteroids, or on intravenous immunoglobulin alone.

CDR3 length: 17 amino acids. V dropped 4 bases and J dropped 4 bases, with 20 bases sitting between them. Germline CDR1 reads SGHDT; CDR2 reads YYEEEE. This chain connects TRBV5-6 to TRBJ2-2; D gene unclear. The sample taken for sequencing was CD4+ T cells from PBMCs. The source of this sequence is a human donor with Susac syndrome. CDR3: CASSTYLDWRITGELFF. The CDR3 bases are TGTGCCAGCAGCACCTATTTAGACTGGAGAATCACCGGGGAGCTGTTTTTT.